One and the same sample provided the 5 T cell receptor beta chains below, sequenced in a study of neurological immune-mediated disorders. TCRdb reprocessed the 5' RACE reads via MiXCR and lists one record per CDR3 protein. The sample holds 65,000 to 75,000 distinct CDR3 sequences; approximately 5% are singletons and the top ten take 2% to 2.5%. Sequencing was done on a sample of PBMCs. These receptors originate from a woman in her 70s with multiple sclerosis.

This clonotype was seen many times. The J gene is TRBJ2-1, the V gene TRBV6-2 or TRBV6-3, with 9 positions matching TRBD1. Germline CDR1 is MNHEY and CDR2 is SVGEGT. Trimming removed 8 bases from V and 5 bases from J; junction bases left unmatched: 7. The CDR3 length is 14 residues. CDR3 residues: CASFPGQGNNEQFF. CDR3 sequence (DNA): TGTGCCAGCTTCCCGGGACAGGGAAACAATGAGCAGTTCTTC.

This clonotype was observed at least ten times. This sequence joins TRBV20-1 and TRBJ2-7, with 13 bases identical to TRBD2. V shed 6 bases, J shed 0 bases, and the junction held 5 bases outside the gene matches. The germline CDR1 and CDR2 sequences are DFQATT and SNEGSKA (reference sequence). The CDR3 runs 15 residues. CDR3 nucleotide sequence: TGCAGTGCCACCGGGACTAGCGGGAACTCCTACGAGCAGTACTTC. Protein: CSATGTSGNSYEQYF.

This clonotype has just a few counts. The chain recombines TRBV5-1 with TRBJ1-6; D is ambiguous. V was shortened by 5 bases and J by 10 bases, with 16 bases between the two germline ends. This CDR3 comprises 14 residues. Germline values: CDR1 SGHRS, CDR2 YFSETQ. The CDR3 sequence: CASSTPVDGSPLHF. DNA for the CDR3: TGCGCCAGCAGTACCCCAGTCGACGGGTCACCCCTCCACTTT.

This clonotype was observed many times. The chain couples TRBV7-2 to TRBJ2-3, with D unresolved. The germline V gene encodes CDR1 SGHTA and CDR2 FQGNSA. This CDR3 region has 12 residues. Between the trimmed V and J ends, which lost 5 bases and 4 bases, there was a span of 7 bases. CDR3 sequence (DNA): TGTGCCAGCAGCCCTGACTCAGATACGCAGTATTTT. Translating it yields CASSPDSDTQYF.

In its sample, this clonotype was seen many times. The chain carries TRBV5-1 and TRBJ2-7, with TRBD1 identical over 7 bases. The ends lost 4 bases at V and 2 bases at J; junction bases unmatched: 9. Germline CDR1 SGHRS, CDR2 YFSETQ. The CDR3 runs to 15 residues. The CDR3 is CASSPDGTVAYEQYF. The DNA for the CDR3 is TGCGCCAGCAGCCCGGACGGGACAGTGGCCTACGAGCAGTACTTC.